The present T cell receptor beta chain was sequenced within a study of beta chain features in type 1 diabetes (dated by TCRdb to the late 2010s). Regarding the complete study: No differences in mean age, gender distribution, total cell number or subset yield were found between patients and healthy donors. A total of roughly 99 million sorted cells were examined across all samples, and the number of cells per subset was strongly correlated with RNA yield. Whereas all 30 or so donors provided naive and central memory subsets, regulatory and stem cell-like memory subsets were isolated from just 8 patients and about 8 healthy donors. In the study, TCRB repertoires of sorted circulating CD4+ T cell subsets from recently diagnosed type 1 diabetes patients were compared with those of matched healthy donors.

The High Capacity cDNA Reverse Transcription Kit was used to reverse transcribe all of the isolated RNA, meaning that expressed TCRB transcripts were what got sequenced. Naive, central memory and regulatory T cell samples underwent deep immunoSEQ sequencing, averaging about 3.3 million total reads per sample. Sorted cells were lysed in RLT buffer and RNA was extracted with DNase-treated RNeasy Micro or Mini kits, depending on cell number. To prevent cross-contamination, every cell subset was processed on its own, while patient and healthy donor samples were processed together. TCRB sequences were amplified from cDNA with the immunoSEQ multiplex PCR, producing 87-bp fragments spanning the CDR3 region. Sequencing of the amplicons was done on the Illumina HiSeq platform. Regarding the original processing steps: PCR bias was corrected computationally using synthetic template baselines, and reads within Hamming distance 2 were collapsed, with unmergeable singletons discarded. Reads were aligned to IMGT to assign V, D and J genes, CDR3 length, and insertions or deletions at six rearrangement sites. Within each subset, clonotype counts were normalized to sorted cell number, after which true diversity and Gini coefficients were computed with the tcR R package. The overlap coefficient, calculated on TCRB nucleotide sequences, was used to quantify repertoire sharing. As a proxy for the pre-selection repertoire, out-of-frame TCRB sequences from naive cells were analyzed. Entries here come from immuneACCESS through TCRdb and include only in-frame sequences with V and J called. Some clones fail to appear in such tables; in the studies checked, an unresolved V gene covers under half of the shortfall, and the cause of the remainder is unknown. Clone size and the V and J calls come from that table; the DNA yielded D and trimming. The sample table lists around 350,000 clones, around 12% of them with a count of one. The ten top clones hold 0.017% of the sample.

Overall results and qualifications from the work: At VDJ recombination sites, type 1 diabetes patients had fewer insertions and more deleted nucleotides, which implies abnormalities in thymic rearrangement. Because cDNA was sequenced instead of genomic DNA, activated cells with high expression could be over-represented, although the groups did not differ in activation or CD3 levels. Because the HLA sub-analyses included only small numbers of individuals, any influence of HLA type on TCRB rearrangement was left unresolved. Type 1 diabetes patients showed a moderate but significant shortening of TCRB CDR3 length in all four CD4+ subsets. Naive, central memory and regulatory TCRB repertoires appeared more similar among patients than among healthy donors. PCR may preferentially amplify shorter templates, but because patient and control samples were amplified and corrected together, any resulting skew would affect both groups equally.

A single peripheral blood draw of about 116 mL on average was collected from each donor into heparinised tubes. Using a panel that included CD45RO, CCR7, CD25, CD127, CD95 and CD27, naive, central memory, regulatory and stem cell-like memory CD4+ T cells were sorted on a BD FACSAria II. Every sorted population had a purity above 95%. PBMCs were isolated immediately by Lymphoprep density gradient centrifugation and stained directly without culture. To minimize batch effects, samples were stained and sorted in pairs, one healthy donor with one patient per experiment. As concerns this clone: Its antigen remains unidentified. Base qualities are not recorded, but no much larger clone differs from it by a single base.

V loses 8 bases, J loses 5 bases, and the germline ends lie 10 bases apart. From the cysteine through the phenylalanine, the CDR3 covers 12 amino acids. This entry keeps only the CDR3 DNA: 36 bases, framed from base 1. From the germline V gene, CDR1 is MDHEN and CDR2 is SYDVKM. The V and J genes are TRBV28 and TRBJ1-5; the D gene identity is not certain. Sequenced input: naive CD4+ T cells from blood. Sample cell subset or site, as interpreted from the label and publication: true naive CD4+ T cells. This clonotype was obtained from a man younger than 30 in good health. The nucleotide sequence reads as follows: TGTGCCAGCTACGGGGTCGATCAGCCCCAGCATTTT. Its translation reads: CASYGVDQPQHF.